This T cell receptor (beta chain) was captured in a study of response to subunit inactivated influenza vaccine (dated by TCRdb to the late 2010s). Regarding the study in general: To follow how T cells responded to a trivalent subunit inactivated influenza vaccine, the researchers relied on deep quantitative profiling of the T cell receptor repertoire. The paper as a whole reports these results and caveats: It was suggested by the authors that each seasonal influenza vaccination may recruit only a limited number of new T cells.

The CDR3, from cysteine to phenylalanine, totals 14 residues. Only the CDR3 region is kept as DNA, spanning 42 bases read in frame from base 1. The V end loses 0 bases and the J end loses 7 bases, and a stretch of 14 bases separates them. CDR1 SGHRS and CDR2 YFSETQ are derived from the germline V gene. There are many counts of this clonotype. What this receptor recognizes is not known. No base quality values were provided; no much bigger clone lies one nucleotide off. Library method: RT-PCR. The instrument given in TCRdb is Illumina HiSeq 2500. TCRdb redid the processing of the public reads, applying fastp at Q25 and MiXCR, and retained in-frame beta chains. Identical CDR3 proteins give one entry, which carries the most common genes and DNA. This sample has about 620,000 distinct CDR3 sequences in its table, and 10% to 12% of those were observed once. The ten largest account for 8% to 13% of the sample.

This sample also belongs to another study, concerning T cells expressing NK-cell markers. As the second publication notes: The TCR beta cDNA libraries were made using 5'RACE template switching, a step that added both a universal primer site and unique molecular identifiers. In sorted CD3+CD56+NKG2C+, CD3+CD56+NKG2C- and CD3+CD56-NKG2C+ T-cell subsets from about eight donors, TCR beta-chain repertoires were profiled. Among the eight sequenced donors, only one was HCMV-seronegative, while the other seven were HCMV-seropositive. To restrict sorting to alphabetaTCR-expressing T cells, an anti-gammadeltaTCR antibody was added in several experiments. In more than five donors, the dominant CD3+CD56+NKG2C+ clonotypes ranked among the top 10 CD8+ clonotypes, making up 1.0-7.0% of CD8+ T cells. Those dominant clonotypes were again the most abundant among CD3+CD56-NKG2C+ cells in several donors, at about 25-65%. It remained unclear whether the expanded NKG2C-expressing T cell clones were specific for HCMV antigens. Randomly selected healthy volunteers, three men and five women, were used as the eight sequenced donors. A commercial ELISA kit detecting HCMV-specific IgG in serum was used to determine HCMV serostatus. Peripheral blood mononuclear cells were isolated from blood by Ficoll density gradient centrifugation. For five or six donors, bulk peripheral blood T-cell repertoires were also sequenced from unsorted PBMC. Synthesis of cDNA was primed from the TCR beta constant segment and was followed by two consecutive PCR amplification steps. Illumina HiSeq 2000/2500, MiSeq or NextSeq was used to sequence libraries as 2 x 150 bp reads. MIGEC was used to demultiplex reads and group the reads by UMI, and MiTCR was used to assemble and quantify clonotypes. To remove erroneous sequences, TCR cDNA sequences were retained only when supported by two or more reads. The tcR package was used for downstream repertoire analysis, and clonotypes were matched between fractions using CDR3 nucleotide sequence together with V segment. VDJmatch was used to annotate antigen specificity against VDJdb, with one amino acid substitution in CDR3 permitted.

The sequence was collected from a man over 45 who received an inactivated influenza vaccine. Donor details come from another sample of the same person, matched by shared clones. Sequences were derived from PBMCs from blood, sampled on the day of vaccination. Rearrangement joined TRBV5-1 to TRBJ2-7; the D gene is unclear. The DNA sequence is TGCGCCAGCAGCTTGGGACACGGTGTCATAGAGCAGTACTTC. Its product reads: CASSLGHGVIEQYF.